Following are 6 T cell receptor beta chains from one sample sequenced in a study of blood T cell repertoires in COVID-19. Data came from immunoSEQ multiplex PCR; TCRdb stores just in-frame clones and leaves some out. The sample contains 70,000 or so clones, around 87% of which appear only once. Sequenced input: peripheral blood. Every receptor here comes from a man aged 45-65 years with active COVID-19.

The CDR3 DNA is TGTGCCAGCAGCTTAGATCTGGCGGCGAAACCCCTCCACTTT. This translates into CASSLDLAAKPLHF. The chain recombines TRBV11-2 with TRBJ1-6; D is unclear. Looked up from germline, CDR1 is SGHAT and CDR2 is FQNNGV. This CDR3 is 14 amino acids long. Trimming removed 0 bases at V and 12 bases at J, with 12 bases between.

The chain links TRBV9 to TRBJ2-7; the match to TRBD2 covers 8 bases. Germline values: CDR1 SGDLS, CDR2 YYNGEE. J gave up 0 bases and V 1 base, and 3 bases lay outside the gene matches. This CDR3 spans 15 amino acids. As DNA, the CDR3 is TGTGCCAGCAGCGTAAGTAGCGGGAACTCCTACGAGCAGTACTTC. Residues: CASSVSSGNSYEQYF.

The chain couples TRBV28 to TRBJ1-5; 7 positions agree with TRBD1. CDR3 length: 15 residues. The V gene end was trimmed by 6 bases and the J gene end by 2 bases; junction bases not matched to a gene: 7. From germline, CDR1 is MDHEN and CDR2 SYDVKM. The DNA of the CDR3 is TGTGCCAGCAGGAAACAGGGGATCGGCAATCAGCCCCAGCATTTT. Amino acids: CASRKQGIGNQPQHF.

This rearrangement joins TRBV5-1 to TRBJ1-3, with D unclear. CDR3 length: 14 amino acids. The germline V gene encodes CDR1 SGHRS and CDR2 YFSETQ. The ends were cut back, 4 bases at V and 0 bases at J, with 8 bases in the middle. In DNA form, the CDR3 reads TGCGCCAGCAGCGACAAAGTCTCTGGAAACACCATATATTTT. This translates into CASSDKVSGNTIYF.

J is TRBJ2-2 and V is TRBV2, with TRBD2 matching over 7 bases. The CDR3 runs to 15 residues. J gave up 2 bases and V 7 bases, and 7 bases lay outside the gene matches. CDR1 is SNHLY, CDR2 FYNNEI, per germline. The CDR3 loop is CASNLGGGNTGELFF. In DNA, the CDR3 is TGTGCCAGCAATCTAGGCGGGGGAAACACCGGGGAGCTGTTTTTT.

This chain uses TRBV11-3 with TRBJ2-7, with D possibly TRBD2 on 6 matching bases. V lost 5 bases and J 5 bases, leaving 16 bases between the germline ends. Germline CDR1 SGHNT, CDR2 YENEEA. This CDR3 contains 14 residues. The CDR3 bases are TGTGCCAGCAGCCCGGGGACGGGGGTCGACGAGCAGTACTTC. Its protein is CASSPGTGVDEQYF.